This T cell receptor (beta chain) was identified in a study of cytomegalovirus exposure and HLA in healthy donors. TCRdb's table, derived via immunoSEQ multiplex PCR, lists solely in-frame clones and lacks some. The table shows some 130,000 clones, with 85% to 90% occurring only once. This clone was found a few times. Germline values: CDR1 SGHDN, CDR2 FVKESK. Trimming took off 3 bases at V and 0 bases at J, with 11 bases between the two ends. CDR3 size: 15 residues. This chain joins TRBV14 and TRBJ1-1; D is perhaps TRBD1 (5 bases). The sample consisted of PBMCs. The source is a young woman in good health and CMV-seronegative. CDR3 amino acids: CASSQLEGMNTEAFF. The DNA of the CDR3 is TGTGCCAGCAGCCAGTTGGAGGGGATGAACACTGAAGCTTTCTTT. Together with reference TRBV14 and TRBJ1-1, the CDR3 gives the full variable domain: EAGVTQFPSHSVIEKGQTVTLRCDPISGHDNLYWYRRVMGKEIKFLLHFVKESKQDESGMPNNRFLAERTGGTYSTLKVQPAELEDSGVYFCASSQLEGMNTEAFFGQGTRLTVV.